This TCR beta chain derives from a study of CD8+ T cells in alopecia areata. Extraction of RNA preceded its reverse transcription into cDNA, which served as the sequencing template. Here immunoSEQ multiplex PCR was the method, and the copy in TCRdb shows in-frame clones only, minus some. The sample holds around 190,000 clones; roughly 60% are singletons and the top ten take about 1.3%. This clone has only a few counts. Specified treatment: oral pan-JAK inhibitor, 5-10 mg twice daily. V lost 6 bases to trimming and J lost 7 bases; unmatched junction nucleotides: 8. Germline loops: CDR1 MNHEY, CDR2 SMNVEV (reference sequence). The length of the CDR3 is 13 residues.

This sample comprised CD4+ T cells sorted from blood, obtained between weeks 47 and 50, from a patient treated with tofacitinib. The TCR was taken from a human donor with alopecia areata. The J gene is TRBJ1-2, the V gene TRBV27; 7 nucleotides align to TRBD1. CDR3 DNA: TGTGCCAGCAGGGCTACAGGGGAGATTGGCTACACCTTC. Residues: CASRATGEIGYTF.